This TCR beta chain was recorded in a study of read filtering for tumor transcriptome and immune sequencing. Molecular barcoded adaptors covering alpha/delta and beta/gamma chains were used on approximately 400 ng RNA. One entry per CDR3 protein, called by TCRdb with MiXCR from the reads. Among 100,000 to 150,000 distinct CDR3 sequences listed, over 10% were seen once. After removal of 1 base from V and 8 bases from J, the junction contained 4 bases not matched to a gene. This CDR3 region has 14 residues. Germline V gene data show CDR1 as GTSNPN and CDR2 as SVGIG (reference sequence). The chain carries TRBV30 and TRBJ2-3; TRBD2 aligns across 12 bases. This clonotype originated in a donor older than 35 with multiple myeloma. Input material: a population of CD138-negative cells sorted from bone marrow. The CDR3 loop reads CAWSATSGRFTQYF. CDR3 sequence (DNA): TGTGCCTGGAGTGCGACTAGCGGGAGATTTACGCAGTATTTT. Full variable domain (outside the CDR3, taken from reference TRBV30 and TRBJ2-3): SQTIHQWPATLVQPVGSPLSLECTVEGTSNPNLYWYRQAAGRGLQLLFYSVGIGQISSEVPQNLSASRPQDRQFILSSKKLLLSDSGFYLCAWSATSGRFTQYFGPGTRLTVL.